This TCR beta chain was identified in a study of OX40 agonist ivuxolimab in advanced cancers. The assay was immunoSEQ multiplex PCR, and TCRdb's table has in-frame clones only and misses some. The profile shows tens of thousands of clones, roughly 80% of them singletons. From germline, CDR1 is MNHEY and CDR2 SVGAGI. The CDR3 runs 15 residues. V was pared by 5 bases and J by 3 bases, with 16 bases between. The input for sequencing was CD4+ or CD8+ T cells sorted from blood, taken in a trial of the OX40 agonist ivuxolimab. The sequence came from an adult with an advanced solid tumor such as melanoma, head and neck, liver or kidney cancer. This chain joins TRBV6-5 and TRBJ1-2; no reliable D call. CDR3 in DNA: TGTGCCAGCAGTGACTTCAAGGGATTGGACTATGGCTACACCTTC. It specifies CASSDFKGLDYGYTF.